A selection of T cell receptor beta chains follows, all from one sample in a study of blood T cell repertoires in COVID-19. Libraries were prepared by immunoSEQ multiplex PCR; TCRdb keeps only in-frame clonotypes and omits some of them. The data contain roughly 100,000 clones, less than 95% of them singletons. Sample: peripheral blood. The source is a middle-aged man with acute or convalescent COVID-19. Each CDR3 is given with its conserved first and last residue. Each record gives: V gene, clone size, J gene, D gene, CDR3 DNA, CDR3 protein. D genes are given only for firm matches. A clone size is listed for some rows: how often the clone was seen (once, few, many), or a class if it is expanded.

>TRBV5-6|.|TRBJ1-2|TRBD1
TGTGCCAGCAGCTTGGCGCAGGGGGCGCGTGGCTACACCTTC
CASSLAQGARGYTF
>TRBV5-1|.|TRBJ2-1|TRBD2
TGCGCCAGCAGCCAGACTAGCCGTTGGATTGAGCAGTTCTTC
CASSQTSRWIEQFF
>TRBV5-1|.|TRBJ1-6|TRBD1
TGCGCCAGCAGCCGGACGGGACAGGGAGAAGAATCACCCCTCCACTTT
CASSRTGQGEESPLHF
>TRBV19|.|TRBJ2-7|.
TGTGCCAGCTCCCTGGACAGATTTAGCTCCTACGAGCAGTACTTC
CASSLDRFSSYEQYF
>TRBV4-1|.|TRBJ2-7|.
TGCGCCAGCAGCCAAGAGTCGGCTAGCTCCTACGAGCAGTACTTC
CASSQESASSYEQYF
>TRBV5-6|once|TRBJ2-3|TRBD2
TGTGCCAGCAGCTTGGGGGTTAGCGGGAGACCAGATACGCAGTATTTT
CASSLGVSGRPDTQYF
>TRBV7-9|once|TRBJ2-5|.
TGTGCCAGCAGCTATAGAAGTGGGACTCAAGAGGAGACCCAGTACTTC
CASSYRSGTQEETQYF
>TRBV11-3|.|TRBJ2-3|TRBD2
TGTGCCAGCAGCTCGGGACTAGCGACAGATACGCAGTATTTT
CASSSGLATDTQYF
>TRBV27|.|TRBJ1-1|.
TGTGCCAGCAGTCCACTCGACACAGTCAACACTGAAGCTTTCTTT
CASSPLDTVNTEAFF
>TRBV9|.|TRBJ1-1|TRBD1
TGTGCCAGCAGCGCCAACCAGGGGGCGGGTAGGATGAACACTGAAGCTTTCTTT
CASSANQGAGRMNTEAFF
>TRBV27|.|TRBJ1-4|TRBD1
TGTGCCAGCAGGGACAGGGTAACTAATGAAAAACTGTTTTTT
CASRDRVTNEKLFF
>TRBV7-2|.|TRBJ2-1|TRBD2
TGTGCCAGCAGCTTAGGTTCTAGCGGGAGATCGTGGAGGGGCGATGAGCAGTTCTTC
CASSLGSSGRSWRGDEQFF
>TRBV6-2/TRBV6-3|.|TRBJ1-5|TRBD1
TGTGCCAGCAGTGAGGGACAGGTGGGCCAGCCCCAGCATTTT
CASSEGQVGQPQHF
>TRBV11-1|.|TRBJ1-6|TRBD1
TGTGCCAGCAGCCCGGGACAGGGGGGGAATTCACCCCTCCACTTT
CASSPGQGGNSPLHF
>TRBV19|once|TRBJ1-1|TRBD1
TGTGCCAGTAGCCCCCGGGACAGGGGGCTTGGCACTGAAGCTTTCTTT
CASSPRDRGLGTEAFF
>TRBV18|.|TRBJ2-7|TRBD1
TGTGCCAGCTCACCACCGTCTACAGGGGTCGTATACGAGCAGTACTTC
CASSPPSTGVVYEQYF
>TRBV3-1/TRBV3-2|.|TRBJ2-6|TRBD1
TGTGCCAGCAGCCAACCCGGGACAGGGGACTCTGGGGCCAACGTCCTGACTTTC
CASSQPGTGDSGANVLTF
>TRBV6-4|.|TRBJ2-2|TRBD2
TGTGCCAGCAGCGGGGGGGCTACCCGTCACACCGGGGAGCTGTTTTTT
CASSGGATRHTGELFF
>TRBV27|.|TRBJ2-1|TRBD2
TGTGCCAGCAGTATATCTAGCGGGAGGGCCATGGTCAATGAGCAGTTCTTC
CASSISSGRAMVNEQFF
>TRBV6-5|.|TRBJ1-5|.
TGTGCCAGCAGTCCTCCTAATCAGCCCCAGCATTTT
CASSPPNQPQHF
>TRBV5-1|.|TRBJ1-1|TRBD1
TGCGCCAGCAGCTCAATATACAGGGGGGGAACTGAAGCTTTCTTT
CASSSIYRGGTEAFF
>TRBV7-9|.|TRBJ2-7|TRBD1
TGTGCCAGCAGCCCCGGGACAGGGGGCCTCGAGCAGTACTTC
CASSPGTGGLEQYF
>TRBV6-5|.|TRBJ2-7|TRBD1
TGTGCCAGCAGACCGGGACAGGGCTTTTGGGAGCAGTACTTC
CASRPGQGFWEQYF
>TRBV5-1|.|TRBJ1-1|.
TGCGCCAGCAGCTTGGAAGGGCAGGGAAGATCTGAAGCTTTCTTT
CASSLEGQGRSEAFF
>TRBV5-1|few|TRBJ1-3|.
TGCGCCAGCAGCACCAAGGACAGAAACACCATATATTTT
CASSTKDRNTIYF
>TRBV2|.|TRBJ2-1|.
TGTGCCAGCAGTCAAGCGGGACAGAACAATGAGCAGTTCTTC
CASSQAGQNNEQFF
>TRBV14|.|TRBJ2-7|TRBD1
TGTGCCAGCAGCCTCCGGGACAGCCCCTACGAGCAGTACTTC
CASSLRDSPYEQYF
>TRBV2|.|TRBJ2-1|.
TGTGCCAGCAAAGAGACTTCCGCTCGGGTGCAGTTCTTC
CASKETSARVQFF
>TRBV5-1|.|TRBJ1-2|.
TGCGCCAGCAGCTTGGAACGGGGAATAGGTGGCTACACCTTC
CASSLERGIGGYTF
>TRBV11-3|.|TRBJ2-2|TRBD1
TGTGCCAGCAGCCGACGGGACAGGGGGCAGAACACCGGGGAGCTGTTTTTT
CASSRRDRGQNTGELFF
>TRBV5-1|few|TRBJ1-1|TRBD1
TGCGCCAGCAGCGGGGGGGACAGGGTCGAGAACACTGAAGCTTTCTTT
CASSGGDRVENTEAFF
>TRBV28|.|TRBJ1-6|TRBD1
TGTGCCAGCAGTCCCGCCGCAGGGGGTACAAATTCACCCCTCCACTTT
CASSPAAGGTNSPLHF
>TRBV24-1|.|TRBJ1-5|TRBD1
TGTGCCACCAGTGATTTAATAGACAGGGGAAGCAATCAGCCCCAGCATTTT
CATSDLIDRGSNQPQHF
>TRBV19|.|TRBJ2-7|TRBD1
TGTGCCAGTAGTCTCCCGGGACAGGGTAGTTCCTACGAGCAGTACTTC
CASSLPGQGSSYEQYF
>TRBV6-1|.|TRBJ2-1|.
TGTGCCAGCAGTGAATACTCCCAGCGGACCTACAATGAGCAGTTCTTC
CASSEYSQRTYNEQFF
>TRBV6-5|.|TRBJ2-7|TRBD2
TGTGCCAGCAACAGACTAGCGGAATACGAGCAGTACTTC
CASNRLAEYEQYF
>TRBV15|.|TRBJ1-2|TRBD1
TGTGCCACCAGCAGGGACAGGGGCTATGGCTACACCTTC
CATSRDRGYGYTF
>TRBV3-1/TRBV3-2|.|TRBJ2-3|TRBD2
TGTGCCAGCAGCCCAGGTGTGGGCCTAGCGGGAAGCGAAAGTGAGAGGGATACGCAGTATTTT
CASSPGVGLAGSESERDTQYF
>TRBV19|.|TRBJ2-2|.
TGTGCCAGAGGGACTGGAGGTCCCACCGGGGAGCTGTTTTTT
CARGTGGPTGELFF
>TRBV15|.|TRBJ2-3|.
TGTGCCACCAACAGAGGGGGGAGGGGCAGGGGCACAGATACGCAGTATTTT
CATNRGGRGRGTDTQYF
>TRBV7-8|.|TRBJ2-7|TRBD2
TGTGCCAGCACCCTAGTGGGGCTAGCGGGAGGTTTCTACGAGCAGTACTTC
CASTLVGLAGGFYEQYF
>TRBV20-1|.|TRBJ2-1|.
TGCAGTGCTAGCGTAGACTATGAGCAGTTCTTC
CSASVDYEQFF
>TRBV3-1/TRBV3-2|.|TRBJ2-7|TRBD1
TGTGCCAGCAGCCCGCGGACAGGGGGCTCCTACGAGCAGTACTTC
CASSPRTGGSYEQYF
>TRBV19|.|TRBJ2-1|TRBD1
TGTGCCAGTAGCAAAGCAGGGGGTGTAGGGCGGCCTGAGCAGTTCTTC
CASSKAGGVGRPEQFF
>TRBV7-2|.|TRBJ2-3|.
TGTGCCAGCAGCTTAGACGGGAGTAGCACAGATACGCAGTATTTT
CASSLDGSSTDTQYF
>TRBV30|.|TRBJ1-2|TRBD1
TGTGCCTGGGGAGACAGGGACTATGGCTACACCTTC
CAWGDRDYGYTF
>TRBV24-1|.|TRBJ1-1|.
TGTGCCACCCCCGATTGGGAGGGAAAAAACACTGAAGCTTTCTTT
CATPDWEGKNTEAFF
>TRBV24-1|.|TRBJ2-1|TRBD2
TGTGCCACCAGTGACGGAGCGGGAGTATTGAATGAGCAGTTCTTC
CATSDGAGVLNEQFF
>TRBV24-1|.|TRBJ2-1|TRBD2
TGTGCCACCAGTGATGGGACTAGCGGGGGCTACAATGAGCAGTTCTTC
CATSDGTSGGYNEQFF
>TRBV6-6|.|TRBJ2-3|TRBD1
TGTGCCAGCAGTCAGCGGGACAGGGGAGATACGCAGTATTTT
CASSQRDRGDTQYF
>TRBV7-8|.|TRBJ1-2|.
TGTGCCAGCAGCTTAGTCTTACAGGCTAACTATGGCTACACCTTC
CASSLVLQANYGYTF
>TRBV24-1|.|TRBJ2-7|TRBD2
TGTGCCACCAGTGAAGGGGACCATAGCGGGCCCTCCTACGAGCAGTACTTC
CATSEGDHSGPSYEQYF
>TRBV10-3|.|TRBJ1-2|.
TGTGCCATCAGGACGGGGAAGGATGGCTACACCTTC
CAIRTGKDGYTF
>TRBV15|.|TRBJ2-1|TRBD1
TGTGCCACCAGCAGAGAATACAGGGGCGATGAGCAGTTCTTC
CATSREYRGDEQFF
>TRBV27|once|TRBJ2-3|.
TGTGCCAGCAGTTTATCCCCCCTCGGGACAGATACGCAGTATTTT
CASSLSPLGTDTQYF
>TRBV24-1|.|TRBJ1-5|.
TGTGCCACCAGTGATTGGGGGGGCGTCAATCAGCCCCAGCATTTT
CATSDWGGVNQPQHF
>TRBV18|.|TRBJ2-7|.
TGTGCCAGCTCAACCGACATCTACGAGCAGTACTTC
CASSTDIYEQYF
>TRBV30|.|TRBJ2-1|TRBD2
TGTGCAGGTAGCGGGGCCAACAATGAGCAGTTCTTC
CAGSGANNEQFF
>TRBV11-3|.|TRBJ1-4|TRBD1
TGTGCCAGCAGCCAAACAGGGGGCAATGAAAAACTGTTTTTT
CASSQTGGNEKLFF